Listed below are T cell receptor beta chains from one sample, sequenced in a study of post-analysis software for immune sequencing data. MiXCR, run by TCRdb on the PCR reads, gives a single entry per CDR3 protein. The sample yields about 810,000 distinct CDR3 sequences, about 53% seen once. Sequenced material: blood. These receptors originate from a girl aged 10 to 17 with multiple sclerosis. Each CDR3 is given with its conserved first and last residue. D genes are given only for firm matches. Size is omitted from some rows. Given values are once, few, many or a class for expanded clones.

v_call,j_call,d_call,clone_size,cdr3_aa,cdr3_nt
TRBV21-1,TRBJ2-7,.,.,CASSKKDRGLYEQYF,TGTGCCAGCAGCAAAAAGGACAGGGGGCTGTACGAGCAGTACTTC
TRBV29-1,TRBJ2-1,TRBD2,.,CSVGAGNYNEQFF,TGCAGCGTTGGAGCGGGGAATTACAATGAGCAGTTCTTC
TRBV7-9,TRBJ2-1,.,few,CASSLPGLESNEQFF,TGTGCCAGCAGCTTACCAGGGCTAGAGTCCAATGAGCAGTTCTTC
TRBV7-9,TRBJ2-7,.,.,CASSLARGAKDEQYF,TGTGCCAGCAGCTTAGCACGGGGGGCGAAAGACGAGCAGTACTTC
TRBV29-1,TRBJ2-1,.,.,CSVVRQGKEFF,TGCAGCGTTGTCCGCCAGGGTAAAGAGTTCTTC
TRBV25-1,TRBJ2-1,.,.,CASSMQGGEQFF,TGTGCCAGCAGTATGCAGGGCGGTGAGCAGTTCTTC
TRBV28,TRBJ2-5,.,.,CASRTTAGDQETQYF,TGTGCCAGCAGGACTACTGCAGGGGACCAAGAGACCCAGTACTTC
TRBV2,TRBJ2-7,.,few,CASSATGFEQYF,TGTGCCAGCAGTGCGACAGGTTTCGAGCAGTACTTC
TRBV5-1,TRBJ2-1,TRBD2,.,CASKSTSGRRDNEQFF,TGCGCCAGCAAATCGACTAGCGGGAGGAGGGACAATGAGCAGTTCTTC
TRBV9,TRBJ2-6,TRBD1,few,CASSVRDREKGANVLTF,TGTGCCAGCAGCGTCCGGGACAGGGAAAAGGGGGCCAACGTCCTGACTTTC
TRBV6-5,TRBJ2-7,TRBD2,.,CASSSRTSSYEQYF,TGTGCCAGCAGTTCCCGGACTAGCTCCTACGAGCAGTACTTC
TRBV29-1,TRBJ2-1,TRBD2,.,CSVEGSGSPSYNEQFF,TGCAGCGTTGAGGGTAGCGGGAGCCCGTCCTACAATGAGCAGTTCTTC
TRBV4-2,TRBJ2-3,.,.,CASSQDGTTDTQYF,TGTGCCAGCAGCCAAGATGGAACTACAGATACGCAGTATTTT
TRBV10-3,TRBJ2-7,TRBD2,.,CAISLREGSYEQYF,TGTGCCATCAGTCTCCGGGAGGGCTCCTACGAGCAGTACTTC
TRBV4-2,TRBJ2-1,.,.,CASSQGRFNEQFF,TGTGCCAGCAGCCAAGGTAGATTCAATGAGCAGTTCTTC
TRBV12-3/TRBV12-4,TRBJ2-7,TRBD2,.,CASSRTSGHYEQYF,TGTGCCAGCAGTCGGACTAGTGGGCACTACGAGCAGTACTTC
TRBV6-5,TRBJ2-7,TRBD1,few,CASSYSGTGLSYEQYF,TGTGCCAGCAGTTATTCCGGGACAGGGCTCTCCTACGAGCAGTACTTC
TRBV6-5,TRBJ1-2,.,.,CASSYKDYGYTF,TGTGCCAGCAGTTACAAGGATTATGGCTACACCTTC
TRBV20-1,TRBJ2-3,.,.,CSARPTSRSFTDTQYF,TGCAGTGCTAGACCGACTAGTAGGAGTTTCACAGATACGCAGTATTTT
TRBV20-1,TRBJ2-2,.,.,CSARRTRTGELFF,TGCAGTGCTAGGAGAACCCGCACCGGGGAGCTGTTTTTT
TRBV5-5,TRBJ1-5,.,.,CASSLASGVYQPQHF,TGTGCCAGCAGCTTGGCGTCAGGGGTTTATCAGCCCCAGCATTTT
TRBV10-3,TRBJ1-1,TRBD1,.,CAIGDSTVTEAFF,TGTGCCATCGGGGACAGCACGGTGACTGAAGCTTTCTTT
TRBV3-1,TRBJ2-3,TRBD2,.,CASSPSGRASTDAQYF,TGTGCCAGCAGTCCTAGCGGGAGGGCCAGCACAGATGCGCAGTATTTT
TRBV7-9,TRBJ2-5,TRBD2,.,CASSPPPRGSIQTQYF,TGTGCCAGCAGCCCTCCCCCTCGCGGGAGTATTCAGACCCAGTACTTC
TRBV5-1,TRBJ2-7,TRBD2,few,CASRRLAGQPSSYEQYF,TGCGCCAGCAGAAGACTAGCGGGCCAACCGAGCTCCTACGAGCAGTACTTC
TRBV5-1,TRBJ2-5,.,.,CASSLADRQETQYF,TGCGCCAGCAGCTTGGCGGACAGACAAGAGACCCAGTACTTC
TRBV7-8,TRBJ2-7,TRBD2,.,CASSLTSGRANLYEQYF,TGTGCCAGCAGCCTAACTAGCGGGAGGGCCAATCTCTACGAGCAGTACTTC
TRBV3-1,TRBJ2-4,TRBD2,few,CASSQDAGGAKNIQYF,TGTGCCAGCAGCCAGGACGCGGGAGGGGCCAAAAACATTCAGTACTTC
TRBV5-1,TRBJ2-3,.,.,CASSLQPVTDTQYF,TGCGCCAGCAGCCTTCAGCCTGTCACAGATACGCAGTATTTT
TRBV29-1,TRBJ2-7,.,.,CSVEGRGGEVYEQYF,TGCAGCGTTGAAGGAAGGGGGGGCGAGGTCTACGAGCAGTACTTC